The rows below give T cell receptor beta chains drawn from one sample of a study of cytomegalovirus exposure and HLA in healthy donors. Sequencing used immunoSEQ multiplex PCR; TCRdb keeps in-frame clones, though not all of them. The sample shows around 150,000 clones, approximately 75% of them seen only once. Sequenced sample: PBMCs. The receptor set was obtained from a male donor in good health and CMV-seronegative. The CDR3 runs from the conserved cysteine through the conserved F or W. Each record gives: J gene, D gene, clone size, V gene, CDR3 DNA, CDR3 protein. The D gene is left open where the match is weak. Rows give clone size only sometimes, using once, few, many, or a class for an expanded clone.

>TRBJ2-1|TRBD2|NA|TRBV19
TGTGCCAGTACCTCTCTAGCGGGAGTACCCAATGAGCAGTTCTTC
CASTSLAGVPNEQFF
>TRBJ2-1|NA|NA|TRBV29-1
TGCAGCGTTGATGGTTCTACTAGCCGTAATGAGCAGTTCTTC
CSVDGSTSRNEQFF
>TRBJ1-6|NA|NA|TRBV6-4
TGTGCCAGCAGTGACCAGGGAAATTCACCCCTCCACTTT
CASSDQGNSPLHF
>TRBJ1-5|NA|NA|TRBV9
TGTGCCAGCAGCGTGGACAGAGATCAGCCCCAGCATTTT
CASSVDRDQPQHF
>TRBJ2-5|TRBD1|NA|TRBV7-8
TGTGCCAGCAGCTCAACCGGGACAGGTGAAGAGACCCAGTACTTC
CASSSTGTGEETQYF
>TRBJ2-6|TRBD2|NA|TRBV5-6
TGTGCCAGCAGCTCGACCGGGAGGGTCCTCTCTGGGGCCAACGTCCTGACTTTC
CASSSTGRVLSGANVLTF
>TRBJ1-6|NA|NA|TRBV7-2
TGTGCCAGCAGCTTAGACAGTTCCTATAATTCACCCCTCCACTTT
CASSLDSSYNSPLHF
>TRBJ2-1|TRBD2|once|TRBV4-1
TGCGCCAGCAGCCAGGGACTAGCGGGGGCAGGGGAGCAGTTCTTC
CASSQGLAGAGEQFF
>TRBJ2-3|TRBD1|NA|TRBV4-2
TGTGCCAGCAGCCAACCGGGACAGGGGAAGGCTGATACGCAGTATTTT
CASSQPGQGKADTQYF
>TRBJ1-2|NA|NA|TRBV5-5
TGTGCCAGCAGCTTGGAGCGTGACGGGATTAACTATGGCTACACCTTC
CASSLERDGINYGYTF
>TRBJ2-1|NA|NA|TRBV25-1
TGTGCCAGCAGTGAAGAGGGGGGGGGCGATGAGCAGTTCTTC
CASSEEGGGDEQFF
>TRBJ2-1|NA|NA|TRBV19
TGTGCCAGTAGTACTAGGGGACTTCACAATGAGCAGTTCTTC
CASSTRGLHNEQFF
>TRBJ2-2|NA|NA|TRBV18
TGTGCCAGCTCACTCCTAGTTGGAGCTACCGGGGAGCTGTTTTTT
CASSLLVGATGELFF
>TRBJ1-2|TRBD1|NA|TRBV19
TGTAGGACAGGGGCGAGCTATGGCTACACCTTC
CRTGASYGYTF
>TRBJ1-3|NA|NA|TRBV11-2
TGTGCCAGCAGCCGGGACTTCTCTGGAAACACCATATATTTT
CASSRDFSGNTIYF
>TRBJ1-1|NA|NA|TRBV5-5
TGTGCCAGCAGCTTGGTCGGCACGGGGGAAGCTTTCTTT
CASSLVGTGEAFF
>TRBJ1-4|TRBD1|NA|TRBV9
TGTGCCAGCTCCGTCGGGACAGCCGATGAAAAACTGTTTTTT
CASSVGTADEKLFF